This record concerns one T cell receptor beta chain sequence. Its target antigen remains unknown. The record originates from a study of T cells expressing NK-cell markers (dated by TCRdb to about 2020). As for the study more broadly: Three sorted T-cell subsets (CD3+CD56+NKG2C+, CD3+CD56+NKG2C- and CD3+CD56-NKG2C+) from several donors had their TCR beta-chain repertoires profiled. Of the eight sequenced donors, seven were found to be HCMV-seropositive and one was found to be HCMV-seronegative. All eight donors whose samples were sequenced were randomly selected healthy volunteers, three of them men and five women. Illumina HiSeq 2000/2500, MiSeq or NextSeq was used to sequence libraries as 2 x 150 bp reads. Study-wide findings and limitations: Those dominant clonotypes were again the most abundant among CD3+CD56-NKG2C+ cells in a handful of donors, at roughly 28.3-65%. It remained unclear whether the expanded NKG2C-expressing T cell clones were specific for HCMV antigens. In several donors, the dominant CD3+CD56+NKG2C+ clonotypes were found to rank among the top 10 CD8+ clonotypes and to make up about 1.0-7.0% of CD8+ T cells.

The listed sequencing device is Illumina HiSeq 2000. TCR beta cDNA libraries were prepared using 5'RACE template switching, which introduced a universal primer site and unique molecular identifiers. Synthesis of cDNA was primed from the TCR beta constant segment and was followed by two consecutive PCR amplification steps. The authors processed their data as follows. MIGEC handled demultiplexing of the reads and grouping by UMI, while MiTCR was used to assemble and quantify clonotypes. To exclude erroneous sequences, any TCR cDNA sequence not supported by at least two reads was discarded. The tcR package was used for downstream repertoire analysis, and clonotypes were matched between fractions using CDR3 nucleotide sequence together with V segment. VDJmatch was used to annotate antigen specificity against VDJdb, with one amino acid substitution in CDR3 permitted. Reprocessed by TCRdb, the reads give a single entry per CDR3 protein sequence, without DNA. TCRdb's processing, not the study's, gives the V and J calls here. The sample table records roughly 390,000 distinct CDR3 sequences. The ten most abundant clones make up about 11% of the sample.

HCMV-specific IgG was detected in serum with a commercial ELISA kit to determine HCMV serostatus. Peripheral blood mononuclear cells were isolated from blood by Ficoll density gradient centrifugation. For CDR1 and CDR2, the germline V gene (reference sequence) lists DFQATT and SNEGSKA. Inclusive of the bounding cysteine and phenylalanine, the CDR3 is 12 residues long. DNA is not recorded here. The V gene is TRBV20-1 and the J gene is TRBJ2-1; no DNA is available, so the TRBD2 call from TCRdb remains unchecked. The clonotype was recovered from a woman aged 45-65 years in good health. Donor details come from another sample of the same person, matched by shared clones. Sequences were obtained from blood T cells: a sorted CD56 or NKG2C T cell subset, CD4+ or CD8+ T cells, or bulk PBMC T cells (not recorded which). The CDR3 protein: CSALDWNNEQFF.